This T cell receptor beta chain was identified during a study of identical twins. TCRdb redid the calling of the 5' RACE reads with MiXCR, one entry per CDR3 protein. Of approximately 190,000 distinct CDR3 sequences in the sample, roughly 15% were seen once. This CDR3 contains 17 residues. Germline CDR1 reads SGHDN; CDR2 reads FVKESK. V lost 0 bases, J lost 5 bases, and 18 bases lay in between. These same data were also listed under a study on T cells expressing NK-cell markers. From that study: Seven donors tested HCMV-seropositive and one tested seronegative among the eight sequenced. The study found these clonotypes also leading the CD3+CD56-NKG2C+ fraction in a few donors. The study left the HCMV specificity of expanded NKG2C+ T cell clones unresolved.

Source material: CD8+ T cells sorted from blood. This clonotype originated in a woman aged 18-29 years in good health. The chain combines TRBV14 with TRBJ2-3; D is possibly TRBD2 (5 bases). The CDR3 DNA is TGTGCCAGCAGCCAAGATCACCACTCGGGGTACAGAGATACGCAGTATTTT. It is translated as CASSQDHHSGYRDTQYF.